This T cell receptor (beta chain) was documented in a study of shared clonotypes between healthy human individuals. TCRdb's copy holds only in-frame clones and misses some; the assay was immunoSEQ multiplex PCR. The data hold a few million clones, with roughly 92% observed a single time. V gave up 4 bases and J gave up 3 bases, with 21 bases separating them. This CDR3 spans 17 amino acids. The germline V gene has CDR1 SGHDN and CDR2 FVKESK. This receptor was identified in a man aged 18 to 35 in good health. The sample consisted of naive CD4+ T cells sorted from blood. Subset described: CD45RA+ positively selected. This chain links TRBV14 with TRBJ1-1; weak D call: TRBD1 (6 bases). CDR3 bases: TGTGCCAGCAGCCCCAGACAGGCCTGGGGGCATGACACTGAAGCTTTCTTT. Translation: CASSPRQAWGHDTEAFF.